The source of this T cell receptor (beta chain) is a study of low-dose radiotherapy and immunotherapy resistance in tumors. Time point noted: before trial treatment. Looked up from germline, CDR1 is KGHSH and CDR2 is LQKENI. The CDR3 has 14 amino acids. V trimming: 3 bases; J trimming: 8 bases; junction bases outside the gene matches: 6. First-strand cDNA used TRAV- and TRBV-specific primers, covering alpha and beta chains. Over roughly 20 PCR cycles, TCRs were amplified from a constant-region primer and V-primer adapter. TCRdb passed the reads through MiXCR, listing each CDR3 protein once. The sample records tens of thousands of distinct CDR3 sequences, roughly a sixth being singletons. There are many counts of this clonotype.

The material sequenced was PBMCs, taken before treatment. This clonotype was obtained from a male donor with prostate cancer. The rearrangement joins TRBV18 to TRBJ2-1; 8 bases fit TRBD1. The CDR3 DNA reads TGTGCCAGCTCACCGTCAGGGGGCCTGGATGAGCAGTTCTTC. It specifies CASSPSGGLDEQFF.